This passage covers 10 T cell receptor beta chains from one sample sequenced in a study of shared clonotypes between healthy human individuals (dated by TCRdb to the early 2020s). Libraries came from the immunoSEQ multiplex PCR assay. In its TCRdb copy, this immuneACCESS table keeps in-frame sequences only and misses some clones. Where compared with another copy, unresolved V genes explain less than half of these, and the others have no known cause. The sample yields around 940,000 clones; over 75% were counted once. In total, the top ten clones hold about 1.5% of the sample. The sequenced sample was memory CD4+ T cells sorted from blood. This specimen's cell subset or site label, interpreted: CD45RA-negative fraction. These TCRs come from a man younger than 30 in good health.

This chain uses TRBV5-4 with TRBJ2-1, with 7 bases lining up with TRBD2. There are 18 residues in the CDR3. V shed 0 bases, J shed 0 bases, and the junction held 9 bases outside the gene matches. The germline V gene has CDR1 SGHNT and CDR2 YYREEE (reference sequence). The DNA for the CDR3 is TGTGCCAGCAGCTTGGGGACCCTGCGGGGGAGCTCCTACAATGAGCAGTTCTTC. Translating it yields CASSLGTLRGSSYNEQFF.

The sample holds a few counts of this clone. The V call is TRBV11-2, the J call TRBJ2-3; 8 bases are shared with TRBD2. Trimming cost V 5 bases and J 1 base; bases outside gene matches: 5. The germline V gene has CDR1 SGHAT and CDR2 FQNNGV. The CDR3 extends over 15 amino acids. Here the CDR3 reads CASSPAGVGTDTQYF. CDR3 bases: TGTGCCAGCAGCCCAGCGGGGGTTGGCACAGATACGCAGTATTTT.

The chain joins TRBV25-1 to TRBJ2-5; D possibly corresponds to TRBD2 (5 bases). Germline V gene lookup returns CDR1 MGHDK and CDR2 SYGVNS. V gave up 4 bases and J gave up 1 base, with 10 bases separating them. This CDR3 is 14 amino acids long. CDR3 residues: CASSGSGVQETQYF. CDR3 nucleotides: TGTGCCAGCAGTGGCAGCGGCGTCCAAGAGACCCAGTACTTC.

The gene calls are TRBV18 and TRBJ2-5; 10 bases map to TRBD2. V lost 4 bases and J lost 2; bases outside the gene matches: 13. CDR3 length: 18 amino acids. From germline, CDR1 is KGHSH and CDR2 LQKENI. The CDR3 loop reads CASSRTAGTSVLQETQYF. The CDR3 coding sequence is TGTGCCAGCTCACGAACCGCCGGGACTAGCGTCCTACAAGAGACCCAGTACTTC.

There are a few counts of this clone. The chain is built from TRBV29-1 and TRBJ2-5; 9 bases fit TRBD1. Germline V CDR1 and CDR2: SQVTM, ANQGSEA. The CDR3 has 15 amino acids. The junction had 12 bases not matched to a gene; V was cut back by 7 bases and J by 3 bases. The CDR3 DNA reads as TGCAGCGCTGGAACCGGGACAGGGAGAAAAGAGACCCAGTACTTC. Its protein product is CSAGTGTGRKETQYF.

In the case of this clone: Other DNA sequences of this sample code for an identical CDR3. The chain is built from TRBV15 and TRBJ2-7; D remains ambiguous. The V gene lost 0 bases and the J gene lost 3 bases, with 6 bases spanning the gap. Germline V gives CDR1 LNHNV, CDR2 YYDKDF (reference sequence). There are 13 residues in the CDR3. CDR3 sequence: CATSRDRGYEQYF. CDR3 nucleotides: TGTGCCACCAGCAGAGATCGTGGCTACGAGCAGTACTTC.

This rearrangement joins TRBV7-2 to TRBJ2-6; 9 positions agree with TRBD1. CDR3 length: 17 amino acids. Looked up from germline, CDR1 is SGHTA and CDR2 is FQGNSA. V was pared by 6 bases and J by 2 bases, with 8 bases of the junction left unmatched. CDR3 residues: CASSSGQGGTGANVLTF. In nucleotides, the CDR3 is TGTGCCAGCAGTTCGGGACAGGGAGGCACTGGGGCCAACGTCCTGACTTTC.

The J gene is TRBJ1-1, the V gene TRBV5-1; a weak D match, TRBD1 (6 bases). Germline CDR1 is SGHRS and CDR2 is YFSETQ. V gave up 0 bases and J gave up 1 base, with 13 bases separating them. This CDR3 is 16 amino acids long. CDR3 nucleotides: TGCGCCAGCAGCTTGGAGATTTCCAGGGGGAACACTGAAGCTTTCTTT. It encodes CASSLEISRGNTEAFF.

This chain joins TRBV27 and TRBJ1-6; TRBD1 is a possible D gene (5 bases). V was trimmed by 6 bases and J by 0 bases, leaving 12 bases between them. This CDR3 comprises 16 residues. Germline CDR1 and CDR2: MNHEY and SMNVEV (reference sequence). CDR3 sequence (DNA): TGTGCCAGCAGCCGGGACTGGAGCTCCTATAATTCACCCCTCCACTTT. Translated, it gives CASSRDWSSYNSPLHF.

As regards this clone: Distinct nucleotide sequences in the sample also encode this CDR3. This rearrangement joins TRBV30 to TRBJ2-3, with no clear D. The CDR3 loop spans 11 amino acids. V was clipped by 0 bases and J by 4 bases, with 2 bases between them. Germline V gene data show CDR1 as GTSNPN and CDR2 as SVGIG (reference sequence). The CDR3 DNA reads TGTGCCTGGAGTGTCTCAGATACGCAGTATTTT. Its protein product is CAWSVSDTQYF.